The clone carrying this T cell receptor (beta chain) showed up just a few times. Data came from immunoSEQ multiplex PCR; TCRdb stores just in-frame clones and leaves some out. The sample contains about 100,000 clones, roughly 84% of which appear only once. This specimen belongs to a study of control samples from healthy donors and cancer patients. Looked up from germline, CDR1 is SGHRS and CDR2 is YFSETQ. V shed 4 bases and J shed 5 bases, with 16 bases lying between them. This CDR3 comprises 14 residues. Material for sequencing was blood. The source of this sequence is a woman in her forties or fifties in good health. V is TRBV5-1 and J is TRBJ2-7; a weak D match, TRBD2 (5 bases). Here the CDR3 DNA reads TGCGCCAGCAGCCCTGATACGGGGATGGACGAGCAGTACTTC. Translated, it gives CASSPDTGMDEQYF.